This is a list of T cell receptor beta chains from one sample in a study of Ad26.COV2.S vaccination and SARS-CoV-2 variants. Sequenced by immunoSEQ multiplex PCR; TCRdb stores in-frame clones only, minus some. The sample yields around 320,000 clones, 86% seen once. The sample here was peripheral blood, taken in a trial of Ad26.COV2.S vaccine versus placebo. The receptors originated from a person aged 18-65 years who received the Ad26.COV2.S COVID-19 vaccine or a placebo. The CDR3 runs from the conserved cysteine through the conserved F or W.

j_call v_call cdr3_aa
TRBJ1-4 TRBV5-1 CASSLYAGPNEKLFF
TRBJ1-5 TRBV6-2/TRBV6-3 CASSLLDRSNQPQHF
TRBJ2-3 TRBV27 CASTRWGGASSPDTQYF
TRBJ1-5 TRBV18 CASSPISMDQPQHF
TRBJ2-1 TRBV5-1 CASSLRVTGALNEQFF
TRBJ2-7 TRBV7-9 CASSLEGGGQYF
TRBJ2-2 TRBV6-1 CASTLGTDTGELFF
TRBJ1-1 TRBV7-2 CASSLVRIGRRKNTEAFF
TRBJ2-2 TRBV7-2 CASTLGRATGELFF
TRBJ1-2 TRBV6-5 CASNRVGAGYGYTF
TRBJ2-5 TRBV29-1 CSVERGEWKETQYF
TRBJ2-7 TRBV5-6 CASSQKGVISTYEQYF
TRBJ1-1 TRBV3-1/TRBV3-2 CASSLNQAGAFF
TRBJ1-2 TRBV11-2 CASSLGGSRDRVSYTF
TRBJ2-7 TRBV6-6 CASRDPGTGFGEQYF
TRBJ2-3 TRBV2 CASYRAGGLNTQYF
TRBJ2-7 TRBV4-1 CASSQEGRGSYEQYF
TRBJ2-7 TRBV6-2/TRBV6-3 CASSRSRGRTVEGEQYF
TRBJ1-1 TRBV5-1 CASSPWTGGDTEAFF
TRBJ2-5 TRBV30 CAWSQGGPRETQYF
TRBJ2-1 TRBV5-4 CASSIDRSSYNEQFF
TRBJ1-4 TRBV5-8 CASTTGQSNEKLFF
TRBJ2-2 TRBV7-2 CASSSGAFAGELFF